Included here is one T cell receptor (beta chain) sequence, with context. The table came from immunoSEQ multiplex PCR; TCRdb's copy has only in-frame clones and leaves some out. The sample has around 2.5 million clones; 90% to 95% are singletons. The V gene lost 0 bases and the J gene lost 7 bases, with 13 bases spanning the gap. This CDR3 contains 16 residues. Germline V gene lookup returns CDR1 MNHNY and CDR2 SVGAGI (reference sequence). The data originate from a study of shared clonotypes between healthy human individuals. Sequenced material: naive CD4+ T cells from PBMCs. Regarding subset: CD45RA+ positively selected. This chain uses TRBV6-6 with TRBJ1-6, with D possibly matching TRBD1 (5 bases). The TCR was taken from a man aged 18 to 30 in good health. Some clones in this sample may be carry-over from other donors' samples. The CDR3 loop reads CASSYSTGPINSPLHF. The CDR3, as DNA: TGTGCCAGCAGTTACTCGACGGGGCCGATAAATTCACCCCTCCACTTT.